The 22 T cell receptor beta chains presented below share a single source sample, sequenced in a study of T cell repertoires in cytomegalovirus infection. Antigen specificity for these receptors is unknown. TCRdb re-analysed the reads in MiXCR, keeping a single row per CDR3 protein. The sample has under 450,000 distinct CDR3 sequences, about 35% seen once; the top ten hold approximately 13%. This sample comprised cultured PBMCs, obtained from culture after CMV antigen stimulation. These receptors came from a human donor in good health (CMV status not recorded). Some clones in this sample may be carry-over from other donors' samples.

The CDR3 sequence: CASSQRTRPYEQYV. CDR3 DNA sequence: TGCGCCAGCAGTCAACGGACTCGACCCTACGAGCAGTACGTC. The chain recombines TRBV23-1 with TRBJ2-7, with a possible D match to TRBD2 (5 bases). Being an ORF, TRBV23-1 has a function that is uncertain. Trimming stripped 2 bases from V and 2 bases from J, with 10 bases between. This CDR3 has 14 amino acids.

The chain uses TRBV20-1 and TRBJ2-3; D not certain. V shed 3 bases and J shed 0 bases, with 13 bases lying between them. CDR1 DFQATT and CDR2 SNEGSKA come from the germline V gene (reference sequence). The CDR3 extends over 15 amino acids. DNA for the CDR3: TGCAGTGCTAGCTCCCTAGACACTAGCACAGATACGCAGTATTTT. Amino acids: CSASSLDTSTDTQYF.

The chain combines TRBV7-6 with TRBJ2-3; D is possibly TRBD1 (6 bases). V gave up 1 base and J gave up 13 bases, with 9 bases separating them. Germline V gives CDR1 SGHVS, CDR2 FNYEAQ. CDR3 length equals 11 residues. CDR3 nucleotide sequence: TGTGCCAGCAGCTTAGAGGGACAAAAGTATTTT. Encoded protein: CASSLEGQKYF. Full variable domain (rest looked up from reference TRBV7-6 and TRBJ2-3): GAGVSQSPRYKVTKRGQDVALRCDPISGHVSLYWYRQALGQGPEFLTYFNYEAQQDKSGLPNDRFSAERPEGSISTLTIQRTEQRDSAMYRCASSLEGQKYFGPGTRLTVL.

This clonotype was counted between two and nine times. V and J are TRBV7-8 and TRBJ2-4, with 7 bases fitting TRBD1. V lost 4 bases, J lost 0 bases, and 12 bases stayed unmatched. Germline values: CDR1 SGHVS, CDR2 FQNEAQ. The CDR3 has 18 amino acids. CDR3 nucleotides: TGTGCCAGCAGCTCAGGACCGACAGGGCCTCTAGCCAAAAACATTCAGTACTTC. It is translated as CASSSGPTGPLAKNIQYF.

The chain uses TRBV7-2 and TRBJ1-2; D is uncertain. Germline V gives CDR1 SGHTA, CDR2 FQGNSA. This CDR3 spans 14 amino acids. Trimming took off 1 base at V and 4 bases at J, with 10 bases between the two ends. The CDR3 here is CASSLEARIYGYTF. CDR3 DNA: TGTGCCAGCAGCTTAGAGGCCAGGATCTATGGCTACACCTTC. Supplemented by reference TRBV7-2 and TRBJ1-2, the full variable domain reads GAGVSQSPSNKVTEKGKDVELRCDPISGHTALYWYRQSLGQGLEFLIYFQGNSAPDKSGLPSDRFSAERTGGSVSTLTIQRTQQEDSAVYLCASSLEARIYGYTFGSGTRLTVV.

In DNA form, the CDR3 reads TGTGCCAGCAGCTACTATGGAGGACTTTTCAGCACAGATACGCAGTATTTT. Translated, it gives CASSYYGGLFSTDTQYF. The chain joins TRBV7-3 to TRBJ2-3; a possible D gene is TRBD2 (5 bases). V was trimmed by 4 bases and J by 0 bases, leaving 17 bases between them. The CDR3 is 17 amino acids. The germline V gene encodes CDR1 SGHTA and CDR2 FQGTGA.

The CDR3 reads CASVERELEFF. The DNA for the CDR3 is TGTGCCAGCGTCGAGCGGGAGCTCGAGTTCTTC. The chain joins TRBV28 to TRBJ2-1; 8 nucleotides match TRBD2. Germline V CDR1 and CDR2: MDHEN, SYDVKM. CDR3 length equals 11 residues. The junction had 8 bases not matched to a gene; V was cut back by 8 bases and J by 14 bases.

The V gene is TRBV18, the J gene TRBJ2-1; TRBD2 matches 9 bases. The CDR3 extends over 16 amino acids. CDR1 is KGHSH and CDR2 is LQKENI in the germline V gene. V lost 0 bases to trimming and J lost 3 bases; unmatched junction nucleotides: 3. This CDR3 reads CASSPPSSGNYNEQFF. In DNA form, the CDR3 reads TGTGCCAGCTCACCACCGTCTAGCGGGAACTACAATGAGCAGTTCTTC.

This chain joins TRBV5-1 and TRBJ2-2; the D call may be TRBD1 or TRBD2 (5 bases each). Germline CDR1 SGHRS, CDR2 YFSETQ. V was trimmed by 1 base and J by 7 bases, leaving 11 bases between them. This CDR3 has 14 amino acids. CDR3: CASSLSGTGGELFF. The CDR3 DNA reads as TGCGCCAGCAGCTTGTCTGGGACCGGCGGGGAGCTGTTTTTT.

The rearrangement uses TRBV19 and TRBJ2-1; a weak D match, TRBD2 (6 bases). Germline CDR1 LNHDA, CDR2 SQIVND (reference sequence). This CDR3 has 14 residues. Trimming shortened V by 5 bases and J by 8 bases, and 16 bases separated the two germline ends. Written as DNA, the CDR3 is TGTGCCAGTAGTGGACTAAGTTTATGGCATGAGCAGTTCTTC. It codes for CASSGLSLWHEQFF.

The V gene is TRBV27, the J gene TRBJ2-1; possible D gene TRBD2, 7 bases. The ends were cut back, 3 bases at V and 6 bases at J, with 15 bases in the middle. Germline values: CDR1 MNHEY, CDR2 SMNVEV (reference sequence). This CDR3 region has 15 residues. The CDR3 here is CASSLRGGVGNEQFF. As DNA, the CDR3 is TGTGCCAGCAGTTTGAGAGGGGGGGTGGGCAATGAGCAGTTCTTC.

J is TRBJ1-5 and V is TRBV7-6; D is unresolved. This CDR3 is built from 14 residues. V was trimmed by 3 bases and J by 0 bases, leaving 6 bases between them. CDR1 and CDR2 from the germline V gene are SGHVS and FNYEAQ. The CDR3 bases are TGTGCCAGCAGCTTTCAGAATAGCAATCAGCCCCAGCATTTT. Protein product: CASSFQNSNQPQHF.

The gene calls are TRBV6-2 or TRBV6-3 and TRBJ2-1; D remains ambiguous. Trimming shortened V by 0 bases and J by 0 bases, and 15 bases separated the two germline ends. The CDR3 contains 18 residues. CDR1 is MNHEY, CDR2 SVGEGT, per germline. The DNA for the CDR3 is TGTGCCAGCAGTTACTCGGTATATGGAAGGAGCTCCTACAATGAGCAGTTCTTC. Translation gives CASSYSVYGRSSYNEQFF.

This clonotype was detected a few times. The chain combines TRBV27 with TRBJ1-1; D not certain. CDR1 is MNHEY and CDR2 is SMNVEV in the germline V gene (reference sequence). The V end was cut by 7 bases, the J end by 3 bases, with 12 bases between. The CDR3 runs to 13 residues. The CDR3 DNA is TGTGCCAGCAACTCGCGGGTTCACACTGAAGCTTTCTTT. This encodes CASNSRVHTEAFF.

The rearrangement links TRBV12-3 or TRBV12-4 to TRBJ1-1; D is possibly TRBD1 (6 bases). Trimming took off 2 bases at V and 6 bases at J, with 10 bases between the two ends. The length of the CDR3 is 13 residues. The CDR3 here is CASSLRRGSEAFF. The DNA of the CDR3 is TGTGCCAGCAGTTTACGGAGGGGGTCTGAAGCTTTCTTT.

About this clonotype itself: Germline and junction disagree at one end, which may indicate a read error. V is TRBV20-1 and J is TRBJ2-3; no reliable D call. The CDR3 has 14 amino acids. The germline V gene encodes CDR1 DFQATT and CDR2 SNEGSKA (reference sequence). The CDR3 sequence is CSARGERLGDTQYF. The CDR3 DNA reads as TGCAGTGCCAGAGGAGAGCGTCTCGGGGATACGCAGTATTTT.

The chain has TRBV6-5 and TRBJ1-2, with unresolved D. CDR3 length: 12 amino acids. Trimming left V 4 bases short and J 6 bases short, with 9 bases between. CDR1 is MNHEY and CDR2 is SVGAGI in the germline V gene. The chain's CDR3 is CASSSTTNGYTF. CDR3 sequence (DNA): TGTGCCAGCAGTTCGACAACAAATGGCTACACCTTC.

This rearrangement joins TRBV7-2 to TRBJ2-2; D is unclear. Germline V gene lookup returns CDR1 SGHTA and CDR2 FQGNSA. The CDR3 has 14 amino acids. Trimming took off 5 bases at V and 6 bases at J, with 13 bases between the two ends. CDR3 sequence (DNA): TGTGCCAGCAGCCTAGACCCTGGATCCGGGGAGCTGTTTTTT. Protein product: CASSLDPGSGELFF.

This chain joins TRBV12-3 or TRBV12-4 and TRBJ1-4; 8 bases match TRBD1. This CDR3 has 15 residues. V was pared by 1 base and J by 8 bases, with 6 bases of the junction left unmatched. The CDR3 region is CASSLVGQGEEKLFF. CDR3 coding DNA: TGTGCCAGCAGTTTAGTAGGACAGGGAGAGGAAAAACTGTTTTTT.

There are many counts of this clonotype. This chain uses TRBV4-1 with TRBJ1-5; 9 bases are a match to TRBD1. The CDR3 is 17 amino acids. Germline V gene lookup returns CDR1 MGHRA and CDR2 YSYEKL. With V trimmed by 1 base and J by 2 bases, 6 bases remained unmatched. The CDR3 spells CASSQGDRGGGNQPQHF. The CDR3 coding sequence is TGCGCCAGCAGCCAAGGCGACAGGGGGGGAGGCAATCAGCCCCAGCATTTT.

This clonotype was picked up many times. The chain uses TRBV7-2 and TRBJ2-1, with D uncertain. The germline V gene encodes CDR1 SGHTA and CDR2 FQGNSA. The CDR3 consists of 12 residues. V was pared by 2 bases and J by 7 bases, with 6 bases between. DNA for the CDR3: TGTGCCAGCAGCTTATCTTGGAATGAGCAGTTCTTC. Protein: CASSLSWNEQFF. The complete variable domain, with remaining parts taken from reference TRBV7-2 and TRBJ2-1, reads GAGVSQSPSNKVTEKGKDVELRCDPISGHTALYWYRQSLGQGLEFLIYFQGNSAPDKSGLPSDRFSAERTGGSVSTLTIQRTQQEDSAVYLCASSLSWNEQFFGPGTRLTVL.

CDR3 in DNA: TGTGCCAGCAGCCCGGAGAGGAGGCAGTTCTTC. This codes for CASSPERRQFF. The rearrangement uses TRBV7-9 and TRBJ2-1; no firm D call. CDR1 is SEHNR and CDR2 is FQNEAQ in the germline V gene (reference sequence). The length of the CDR3 is 11 residues. Trimming removed 5 bases at V and 12 bases at J, with 11 bases between.